Each of the 17 T cell receptor beta chains below was sequenced from the same sample in a study of shared clonotypes between healthy human individuals. Here immunoSEQ multiplex PCR was the method, and the copy in TCRdb shows in-frame clones only, minus some. Of over a million clones detected, around 97% appear once; the ten largest clones hold roughly 1.1%. The sample consisted of naive CD4+ T cells sorted from blood. Subset defined: CD45RA+ positively selected. The receptors were sampled from a man younger than 40 in good health.

This clone appeared a single time. This chain joins TRBV6-1 and TRBJ1-4; unclear D gene. The CDR3 runs to 17 residues. Between the trimmed V and J ends, which lost 1 base and 0 bases, there was a span of 12 bases. Germline V lookup: CDR1 MNHNS, CDR2 SASEGT. The CDR3 nucleotides read TGTGCCAGCAGTGAAGTGCACCTGATTGCAACTAATGAAAAACTGTTTTTT. It specifies CASSEVHLIATNEKLFF.

The chain couples TRBV27 to TRBJ1-5, with 8 bases lining up with TRBD1. V gave up 4 bases and J gave up 7 bases; unmatched junction bases: 9. The CDR3 is 15 amino acids. Germline-derived CDR1 and CDR2 are MNHEY and SMNVEV (reference sequence). The DNA for the CDR3 is TGTGCCAGCAGTTCAGTGGACAGGGTCAGGCAGCCCCAGCATTTT. Translation: CASSSVDRVRQPQHF.

The chain couples TRBV5-1 to TRBJ2-3, with 7 nucleotides matching TRBD2. This CDR3 has 14 amino acids. J was trimmed by 1 base and V by 6 bases; bases with no gene match: 5. Germline V CDR1 and CDR2: SGHRS, YFSETQ. The CDR3 region has the DNA TGCGCCAGCAACCCTGGGAGGGGCACAGATACGCAGTATTTT. It encodes CASNPGRGTDTQYF.

The chain uses TRBV5-1 and TRBJ2-2; TRBD2 aligns across 10 bases. V was clipped by 4 bases and J by 6 bases; unmatched bases: 3. The CDR3 is made up of 14 amino acids. The V gene's germline CDR1 is SGHRS and CDR2 YFSETQ. The CDR3 is CASSNSGRAGELFF. The CDR3 DNA reads TGCGCCAGCAGCAACAGCGGGAGGGCCGGGGAGCTGTTTTTT. Looking up the rest from reference TRBV5-1 and TRBJ2-2 gives the full variable domain: KAGVTQTPRYLIKTRGQQVTLSCSPISGHRSVSWYQQTPGQGLQFLFEYFSETQRNKGNFPGRFSGRQFSNSRSEMNVSTLELGDSALYLCASSNSGRAGELFFGEGSRLTVL.

This rearrangement joins TRBV27 to TRBJ1-3; 11 positions match TRBD1. Unmatched junction bases numbered 4, after V lost 1 base and J lost 8 bases. CDR1 is MNHEY and CDR2 is SMNVEV in the germline V gene (reference sequence). This CDR3 region has 15 residues. The CDR3 spells CASSLWGTGGDTIYF. The CDR3 region has the DNA TGTGCCAGCAGTTTATGGGGGACAGGGGGTGACACCATATATTTT.

The chain joins TRBV29-1 to TRBJ2-1; tentative D call: TRBD1 (6 bases). This CDR3 is 13 amino acids long. Trimming took off 5 bases at V and 3 bases at J, with 11 bases between the two ends. Germline CDR1 SQVTM, CDR2 ANQGSEA. CDR3 in DNA: TGCAGCGTTATCGGACAGTTCTACAATGAGCAGTTCTTC. It yields the protein CSVIGQFYNEQFF.

This clone was counted once. The genes are TRBV6-5 and TRBJ2-1; 10 bases map to TRBD2. CDR1 is MNHEY, CDR2 SVGAGI, per germline. The V and J ends lost 6 bases and 6 bases, in that order; junction bases with no gene match: 8. The CDR3 is 15 residues long. CDR3 DNA: TGTGCCAGCAGATTAGCGGGAGGAAGGAGCAATGAGCAGTTCTTC. Translation gives CASRLAGGRSNEQFF.

This clone was counted once. The rearrangement links TRBV27 to TRBJ2-2; D might be TRBD2 (5 bases). V lost 3 bases and J lost 7, with 18 bases in between. CDR3 length: 16 amino acids. Germline assignment: CDR1 MNHEY and CDR2 SMNVEV (reference sequence). The CDR3 here is CASSFGPSYPFGELFF. The CDR3, as DNA: TGTGCCAGCAGTTTCGGGCCTAGCTATCCCTTCGGGGAGCTGTTTTTT.

Remarks on this clone: This sample includes further DNA sequences coding for the same CDR3. V usage is TRBV7-9 and J usage is TRBJ2-3; D might be TRBD1 (6 bases). V was shortened by 5 bases and J by 6 bases, with 6 bases between the two germline ends. The CDR3 totals 11 residues. Germline V CDR1 and CDR2: SEHNR, FQNEAQ (reference sequence). The CDR3, as DNA: TGTGCCAGCAGCAGGGGGGATACGCAGTATTTT. Translation gives CASSRGDTQYF.

Concerning this clone: The germline gene is not matched at one end of the junction; a read error may be the cause. The chain links TRBV30 to TRBJ2-7; D is undetermined. Per the germline V gene, CDR1 is GTSNPN and CDR2 is SVGIG (reference sequence). The CDR3 consists of 11 residues. CDR3 nucleotide sequence: TGTGCCTGGAGTGTAGGTGGTCCTTTGGTCTTC. This codes for CAWSVGGPLVF.

The chain links TRBV10-1 to TRBJ1-3, with D maybe TRBD1 (5 bases). This CDR3 is built from 15 residues. V lost 5 bases and J lost 0, with 11 bases in between. Looked up from germline, CDR1 is WNHNN and CDR2 is SYGVQD (reference sequence). The CDR3 DNA reads as TGCGCCAGCAGTTTGGACACGAGCTCTGGAAACACCATATATTTT. It yields the protein CASSLDTSSGNTIYF.

The J gene is TRBJ2-1, the V gene TRBV29-1, with 14 bases aligning to TRBD2. In germline, CDR1 is SQVTM, CDR2 ANQGSEA. The CDR3 has 16 residues. Trimming cost V 4 bases and J 0 bases; bases outside gene matches: 2. As DNA, the CDR3 is TGCAGCGTTGGGGGGACTAGCGGGAGCTCCTACAATGAGCAGTTCTTC. This sequence encodes CSVGGTSGSSYNEQFF.

The chain is built from TRBV7-2 and TRBJ2-5; 10 nucleotides match TRBD2. Germline CDR1 reads SGHTA; CDR2 reads FQGNSA. This CDR3 spans 13 amino acids. V was clipped by 5 bases and J by 9 bases; unmatched bases: 6. CDR3 nucleotide sequence: TGTGCCAGCAGCGTTTTAGCGGGAGGCGCCCAGTACTTC. Its translation is CASSVLAGGAQYF.

The chain joins TRBV6-5 to TRBJ2-2; D gene ambiguous. Per the germline V gene, CDR1 is MNHEY and CDR2 is SVGAGI. This CDR3 has 13 residues. The V and J ends lost 5 bases and 6 bases respectively, with 10 bases between them. CDR3 DNA sequence: TGTGCCAGCAGTGCAAATTTGGCCGGGGAGCTGTTTTTT. Translating it yields CASSANLAGELFF.

The chain couples TRBV6-6 to TRBJ2-2; D is perhaps TRBD2 (5 bases). The length of the CDR3 is 13 residues. Germline assignment: CDR1 MNHNY and CDR2 SVGAGI (reference sequence). With 7 bases removed from V and 4 bases from J, the gap between germline ends came to 10 bases. DNA for the CDR3: TGTGCCAGCAAAGAGGGCGGCACCGGGGAGCTGTTTTTT. It codes for CASKEGGTGELFF.

Only one count was recorded for this clone. The chain recombines TRBV30 with TRBJ2-7; 10 bases are a match to TRBD1. V shed 3 bases and J 3 bases; nucleotides not matched to a gene: 5. The CDR3 sequence is 14 residues long. CDR1 is GTSNPN and CDR2 is SVGIG in the germline V gene (reference sequence). CDR3 nucleotide sequence: TGTGCCTGGAGCCGACAGGGGGCCCTCTACGAGCAGTACTTC. It encodes CAWSRQGALYEQYF.

The chain links TRBV6-4 to TRBJ2-3; D not certain. CDR3 size: 15 residues. The germline CDR1 and CDR2 sequences are MRHNA and SNTAGT. Trimming took 6 bases from V and 0 from J, leaving 13 bases between them. The DNA for the CDR3 is TGTGCCAGCAGGGGTGGGCCCACTAGCACAGATACGCAGTATTTT. Its protein product is CASRGGPTSTDTQYF.